This T cell receptor (beta chain) came from a study of blood T cell repertoires in COVID-19. Study in general: In each case, the material was cDNA or gDNA derived from T cells, B-cell-depleted T cells, or PBMCs.

In the authors' workflow: Using reference gene primer amplification, nucleated cell counts were estimated. Data came from immunoSEQ multiplex PCR; TCRdb stores just in-frame clones and leaves some out. That table supplies the V and J calls and clone size; D and trimming were determined from the DNA. The sample shows more than 150,000 clones, 84% of them seen only once. The CDR3 loop spans 12 amino acids. The germline V gene encodes CDR1 SGHRS and CDR2 YFSETQ. V was shortened by 4 bases and J by 3 bases, with 4 bases between the two germline ends. The source is a human donor in a cohort sampled during active COVID-19. The chain uses TRBV5-1 and TRBJ2-2, with D unresolved. Sequenced input: peripheral blood. Here the CDR3 DNA reads TGCGCCAGCAGCCCCGACACCGGGGAGCTGTTTTTT. Translated: CASSPDTGELFF.